Below, 19 T cell receptor beta chains from the same sample are listed, as sequenced in a study of shared clonotypes between healthy human individuals. Naivety among CD8 cells was defined by CD45RO negativity and positive CCR7 selection, thereby excluding terminally differentiated effector memory CD45RA+ cells. The repertoire was sequenced with immunoSEQ multiplex PCR; TCRdb's copy has only in-frame clones and lacks some. The sample records about 2.1 million clones, just over 90% being singletons. The sample consisted of naive CD8+ T cells from PBMCs. These TCRs come from a man aged 18 to 30 in good health. Some clones in this sample may be carry-over from other donors' samples.

This chain uses TRBV6-5 with TRBJ1-1; D is possibly TRBD1 (6 bases). Germline-derived CDR1 and CDR2 are MNHEY and SVGAGI. V was shortened by 5 bases and J by 0 bases, with 13 bases between the two germline ends. The CDR3 is made up of 15 amino acids. The CDR3 bases are TGTGCCAGCAGTCTAACAGGACAGTTGAACACTGAAGCTTTCTTT. This codes for CASSLTGQLNTEAFF.

The chain carries TRBV13 and TRBJ2-2; either TRBD1 or TRBD2 may fit D (6 bases each). The CDR3 consists of 14 residues. The germline CDR1 and CDR2 sequences are PRHDT and FYEKMQ (reference sequence). The ends were cut back, 8 bases at V and 0 bases at J, with 10 bases in the middle. The CDR3 reads CASERGPNTGELFF. The CDR3 DNA reads as TGTGCCAGCGAACGGGGGCCGAACACCGGGGAGCTGTTTTTT.

This clone was seen more than once but under ten times. The chain recombines TRBV20-1 with TRBJ1-1; D is undetermined. The CDR3 runs to 11 residues. Trimming left V 8 bases short and J 0 bases short, with 7 bases between. Germline assignment: CDR1 DFQATT and CDR2 SNEGSKA (reference sequence). The CDR3: CSWALNTEAFF. CDR3 bases: TGCAGTTGGGCTCTGAACACTGAAGCTTTCTTT.

This clone was seen just once. The chain links TRBV5-8 to TRBJ1-4, with 7 bases lining up with TRBD1. The CDR3 is 15 amino acids. CDR1 and CDR2 (germline): SGHTS, YDEGEE. V trimming: 4 bases; J trimming: 8 bases; junction bases outside the gene matches: 11. The chain's CDR3 is CASSNGRGLFEKLFF. The DNA for the CDR3 is TGTGCCAGCAGCAACGGAAGGGGGCTGTTCGAAAAACTGTTTTTT.

The rearrangement joins TRBV27 to TRBJ2-7; 10 bases align to TRBD2. V gave up 5 bases and J gave up 5 bases; unmatched junction bases: 12. Looked up from germline, CDR1 is MNHEY and CDR2 is SMNVEV (reference sequence). CDR3 length: 16 amino acids. DNA of the CDR3: TGTGCCAGCAGTATCCCGGGGCTAGCGGGAGTTCACGAGCAGTACTTC. Its protein is CASSIPGLAGVHEQYF.

V and J are TRBV21-1 and TRBJ2-1; TRBD2 reflects the table's D call only, with no check against the DNA. TRBV21-1 is a pseudogene locus. The CDR3 is 14 amino acids. The CDR3 DNA sequence: TGTGCCAGCAGCAAATCCGGGACTAGAAATGAGCAGTTCTTC. The encoded protein is CASSKSGTRNEQFF.

This sequence joins TRBV2 and TRBJ2-3; 9 bases are shared with TRBD2. The CDR3 has 15 amino acids. Germline values: CDR1 SNHLY, CDR2 FYNNEI. V trimming: 6 bases; J trimming: 3 bases; junction bases outside the gene matches: 7. The CDR3 sequence: CASSDTSGRTDTQYF. CDR3 in DNA: TGTGCCAGCAGCGATACTAGCGGGCGAACAGATACGCAGTATTTT.

The chain uses TRBV7-8 and TRBJ2-7; 12 positions match TRBD1. Trimming removed 2 bases from V and 4 bases from J; junction bases left unmatched: 9. The CDR3 covers 17 residues. CDR1 SGHVS and CDR2 FQNEAQ come from the germline V gene. CDR3 in DNA: TGTGCCAGCAGCTTAATCCCGCCGGGACAGGGGGCTTACGAGCAGTACTTC. This gives the protein CASSLIPPGQGAYEQYF.

This clone occurred once. The chain recombines TRBV14 with TRBJ2-1; TRBD2 aligns across 11 bases. Germline V gene lookup returns CDR1 SGHDN and CDR2 FVKESK. After removal of 1 base from V and 4 bases from J, the junction contained 6 bases not matched to a gene. CDR3 length equals 17 residues. Here the CDR3 DNA reads TGTGCCAGCAGCCAAGTGCCTAGCGGGAGGCGGTACAATGAGCAGTTCTTC. Its protein product is CASSQVPSGRRYNEQFF.

The V and J genes are TRBV4-1 and TRBJ2-7; possibly TRBD1 for D (6 bases). The length of the CDR3 is 15 residues. V lost 2 bases and J 4 bases, leaving 15 bases between the germline ends. Germline-derived CDR1 and CDR2 are MGHRA and YSYEKL. CDR3 bases: TGCGCCAGCAGCCAACCAACAGGGAGAAATTACGAGCAGTACTTC. It encodes CASSQPTGRNYEQYF.

This chain links TRBV28 with TRBJ2-2, with D unclear. The CDR3 loop spans 14 amino acids. V was clipped by 2 bases and J by 4 bases, with 8 bases between them. Germline CDR1 and CDR2: MDHEN and SYDVKM. This chain's CDR3 is CASSLTRPTGELFF. The CDR3 DNA reads TGTGCCAGCAGTTTAACGAGACCCACCGGGGAGCTGTTTTTT.

The chain combines TRBV7-9 with TRBJ1-2; possible D gene TRBD1, 6 bases. Germline CDR1 and CDR2: SEHNR and FQNEAQ (reference sequence). V lost 6 bases to trimming and J lost 8 bases, with 13 bases between them. The length of the CDR3 is 12 residues. Here the CDR3 reads CASSWDTAGYTF. CDR3 nucleotide sequence: TGTGCCAGCAGTTGGGACACGGCGGGCTACACCTTC.

The V and J genes are TRBV5-4 and TRBJ1-2; D ambiguous. The CDR3 has 15 residues. Trimming removed 3 bases from V and 3 bases from J, with 15 bases in between. Germline lookup yields CDR1 SGHNT and CDR2 YYREEE (reference sequence). The CDR3 reads CASSSGRRQDYGYTF. DNA for the CDR3: TGTGCCAGCAGCTCCGGAAGACGGCAGGACTATGGCTACACCTTC.

This chain uses TRBV27 with TRBJ2-7; TRBD1 agrees at 8 bases. Germline trimming cut 4 bases from V and 3 bases from J; bases unmatched to any gene: 5. CDR3 length: 14 amino acids. Germline lookup yields CDR1 MNHEY and CDR2 SMNVEV (reference sequence). CDR3 protein: CASSSPGQVYEQYF. In nucleotides, the CDR3 is TGTGCCAGCAGTTCCCCGGGACAGGTCTACGAGCAGTACTTC.

A few counts support this clone. The genes are TRBV2 and TRBJ1-5; D perhaps matches TRBD1 (6 bases). V was clipped by 3 bases and J by 3 bases, with 9 bases between them. This CDR3 is 14 amino acids long. Germline lookup yields CDR1 SNHLY and CDR2 FYNNEI. The CDR3 loop reads CASSDTGINQPQHF. The CDR3, as DNA: TGTGCCAGCAGTGACACAGGGATCAATCAGCCCCAGCATTTT.

In its sample, this clone was seen a few times. V is TRBV11-2 and J is TRBJ2-7; 7 positions agree with TRBD1. With V trimmed by 0 bases and J by 6 bases, 2 bases remained unmatched. Germline lookup yields CDR1 SGHAT and CDR2 FQNNGV. The CDR3 length is 13 residues. The CDR3 DNA reads TGTGCCAGCAGCTTAGATAGGACAGGCGAGCAGTACTTC. Translated, it gives CASSLDRTGEQYF.

This chain joins TRBV30 and TRBJ2-7, with 7 positions matching TRBD1. V was pared by 3 bases and J by 2 bases, with 13 bases of the junction left unmatched. From germline, CDR1 is GTSNPN and CDR2 SVGIG (reference sequence). The CDR3 length is 16 residues. CDR3 region: CAWREGAPVIPYEQYF. The CDR3 DNA sequence: TGTGCCTGGAGAGAGGGGGCCCCCGTTATCCCCTACGAGCAGTACTTC.

V is TRBV7-2 and J is TRBJ2-5; the match to TRBD2 covers 11 bases. J was trimmed by 3 bases and V by 0 bases; bases with no gene match: 0. Germline CDR1 and CDR2: SGHTA and FQGNSA. This CDR3 contains 15 residues. This CDR3 reads CASSLALAGEETQYF. CDR3 sequence (DNA): TGTGCCAGCAGCTTAGCACTAGCGGGAGAAGAGACCCAGTACTTC. The full variable domain, rest sourced from reference TRBV7-2 and TRBJ2-5, is GAGVSQSPSNKVTEKGKDVELRCDPISGHTALYWYRQSLGQGLEFLIYFQGNSAPDKSGLPSDRFSAERTGGSVSTLTIQRTQQEDSAVYLCASSLALAGEETQYFGPGTRLLVL.

The chain carries TRBV7-7 and TRBJ2-7; D possibly uses TRBD1 or TRBD2 (5 bases each). CDR3 length: 17 amino acids. CDR1 is SSHAT, CDR2 FNYEAQ, per germline (reference sequence). The V end was cut by 3 bases, the J end by 0 bases, with 18 bases between. In DNA, the CDR3 is TGTGCCAGCAGCTTTTTGGGGGTAAGGACCCGCTCCTACGAGCAGTACTTC. This gives the protein CASSFLGVRTRSYEQYF.